This is a list of T cell receptor beta chains from one sample in a study of T cell repertoires in cytomegalovirus infection. The antigens for these receptors are not known. Each CDR3 protein is one row after TCRdb ran MiXCR on the reads. The sample consists of fewer than 1,000,000 distinct CDR3 sequences, more than 25% of them appearing once. Specimen: cultured CD8+ T cells from PBMCs, collected from culture after CMV antigen stimulation. The receptors shown here come from a human donor in good health (CMV status not recorded). Some clones in this sample may be carry-over from other donors' samples. CDR3s include the opening cysteine and the closing phenylalanine or tryptophan. Each record gives: V gene, J gene, clone size, D gene, CDR3 protein, CDR3 DNA. A D gene is named only where the DNA matches it firmly. Clone size is stated in some rows and not others, as once, few, many or a class when expanded.

TRBV12-3/TRBV12-4	TRBJ1-2	few	-	CASSSEIRDYGYTF	TGTGCCAGCAGTTCCGAAATTAGGGACTATGGCTACACCTTC
TRBV20-1	TRBJ2-3	-	TRBD2	CSARDRLAGTDTQYF	TGCAGTGCTAGGGATCGACTAGCGGGCACAGATACGCAGTATTTT
TRBV10-1	TRBJ1-1	few	-	CASSVARANTEAFF	TGCGCCAGCAGTGTGGCCAGGGCGAACACTGAAGCTTTCTTT
TRBV28	TRBJ2-2	-	-	CASSPGGYGELFF	TGTGCCAGCAGTCCAGGCGGATACGGGGAGCTGTTTTTT
TRBV7-8	TRBJ2-1	many	TRBD2	CASSGETSGGANEQFF	TGTGCCAGCAGCGGGGAGACTAGCGGGGGGGCGAATGAGCAGTTCTTC
TRBV6-7	TRBJ2-5	-	-	CASRQYTETQYF	TGTGCCAGCAGACAATACACGGAGACCCAGTACTTC
TRBV6-1	TRBJ1-5	many	-	CASRDGQLNQPQHF	TGTGCCAGCAGAGATGGACAGCTCAATCAGCCCCAGCATTTT
TRBV4-1	TRBJ1-3	-	-	CASSQAFFGGAKGGTIYF	TGCGCCAGCAGCCAGGCTTTTTTCGGAGGGGCCAAAGGAGGTACCATATATTTT
TRBV18	TRBJ2-1	-	TRBD2	CVSSPPLGGISYNEQFF	TGTGTCAGCTCACCACCCTTGGGAGGGATCTCCTACAATGAGCAGTTCTTC
TRBV25-1	TRBJ1-2	few	-	CASSDPGAWGYTF	TGTGCCAGCAGTGACCCGGGCGCTTGGGGCTACACCTTC
TRBV6-5	TRBJ2-5	-	TRBD1	CASTATGGRTQYF	TGTGCCAGCACCGCGACAGGGGGTAGGACCCAGTACTTC
TRBV12-3/TRBV12-4	TRBJ2-1	-	-	CASSPPGGSNNEQFF	TGTGCCAGCAGTCCACCAGGGGGGTCAAACAATGAGCAGTTCTTC
TRBV15	TRBJ1-4	-	-	CATSRLQGNEKLFF	TGTGCCACCAGCAGACTACAGGGAAATGAAAAACTGTTTTTT
TRBV6-6	TRBJ2-1	-	-	CAVGGGEDEQFF	TGTGCCGTGGGAGGGGGCGAGGATGAGCAGTTCTTC
TRBV11-2	TRBJ2-1	-	TRBD2	CASSRTGTSGNEQFF	TGTGCCAGCAGCAGAACCGGGACTAGCGGCAATGAGCAGTTCTTC
TRBV20-1	TRBJ2-1	-	-	CSVTGDSSSYNEQFF	TGCAGTGTGACGGGGGACTCTAGCTCCTACAATGAGCAGTTCTTC
TRBV27	TRBJ2-1	-	TRBD2	CASSSPAGGEQFF	TGTGCCAGCAGTTCCCCTGCGGGGGGTGAGCAGTTCTTC
TRBV7-9	TRBJ2-4	-	-	CASSLGPGAKNIQYF	TGTGCCAGCAGCTTAGGTCCAGGGGCCAAAAACATTCAGTACTTC
TRBV7-6	TRBJ1-2	few	TRBD1	CASSPKGTDRYGYTF	TGTGCCAGCAGCCCTAAGGGGACAGACAGATATGGCTACACCTTC
TRBV29-1	TRBJ2-1	many	-	CSVHGTDFSYNEQFF	TGCAGCGTTCACGGGACTGATTTCTCCTACAATGAGCAGTTCTTC
TRBV4-1	TRBJ2-2	-	TRBD2	CASSQESGGASGELFF	TGCGCCAGCAGCCAAGAGAGCGGGGGGGCCTCCGGGGAGCTGTTTTTT
TRBV7-2	TRBJ2-7	few	-	CASSLSAGQGFAYEQYF	TGTGCCAGCAGCTTGTCAGCTGGGCAGGGATTTGCCTACGAGCAGTACTTC
TRBV7-3	TRBJ2-5	-	-	CASSSSPNGGQETQYF	TGTGCCAGCAGCTCGTCCCCTAACGGGGGCCAAGAGACCCAGTACTTC
TRBV5-8	TRBJ2-3	-	-	CASSPQGRSTDTQYF	TGTGCCAGCAGCCCTCAGGGACGAAGCACAGATACGCAGTATTTT
TRBV14	TRBJ2-1	-	TRBD1	CASSAGTGGPDYNEQFF	TGTGCCAGCAGCGCTGGGACAGGGGGCCCCGATTACAATGAGCAGTTCTTC
TRBV15	TRBJ2-5	-	-	CATSREGAQETQYF	TGTGCCACCAGCAGAGAGGGGGCCCAAGAGACCCAGTACTTC
TRBV6-4	TRBJ2-2	few	TRBD1	CASRPGGIGELFF	TGTGCCAGCAGGCCAGGGGGCATAGGGGAGCTGTTTTTT
TRBV7-2	TRBJ1-1	many	TRBD1	CASSFQGGRSEAFF	TGTGCCAGCAGTTTTCAGGGGGGGCGGTCTGAAGCTTTCTTT
TRBV29-1	TRBJ2-3	-	-	CSVETADSGPDTQYF	TGCAGCGTTGAAACGGCAGACTCGGGCCCAGATACGCAGTATTTT